This TCR beta chain was documented in a study of blood T cell repertoires in COVID-19. Study-level background: Samples came from the United States, Italy and Spain, spanning acute and convalescent COVID-19. In each case, the material was cDNA or gDNA derived from T cells, B-cell-depleted T cells, or PBMCs.

CDR3 size: 14 residues. V was clipped by 3 bases and J by 3 bases, with 10 bases between them. The V gene's germline CDR1 is KGHDR and CDR2 SFDVKD. Per the original methods: Scientists estimated how many nucleated cells there were by amplifying reference gene primers. Clones were read by immunoSEQ multiplex PCR, and TCRdb kept only the in-frame ones, dropping some. The V and J calls and the clone size are those of that table, but D and trimming were determined from the DNA. The sample has tens of thousands of clones; around 80% are singletons. The clonotype was recovered from a woman aged 55-70 years with acute or convalescent COVID-19. The gene calls are TRBV24-1 and TRBJ2-5; D ambiguous. The sequencing input was peripheral blood. This chain's CDR3 is CATSDPRREETQYF. The CDR3 DNA is TGTGCCACCAGTGATCCAAGACGGGAAGAGACCCAGTACTTC.